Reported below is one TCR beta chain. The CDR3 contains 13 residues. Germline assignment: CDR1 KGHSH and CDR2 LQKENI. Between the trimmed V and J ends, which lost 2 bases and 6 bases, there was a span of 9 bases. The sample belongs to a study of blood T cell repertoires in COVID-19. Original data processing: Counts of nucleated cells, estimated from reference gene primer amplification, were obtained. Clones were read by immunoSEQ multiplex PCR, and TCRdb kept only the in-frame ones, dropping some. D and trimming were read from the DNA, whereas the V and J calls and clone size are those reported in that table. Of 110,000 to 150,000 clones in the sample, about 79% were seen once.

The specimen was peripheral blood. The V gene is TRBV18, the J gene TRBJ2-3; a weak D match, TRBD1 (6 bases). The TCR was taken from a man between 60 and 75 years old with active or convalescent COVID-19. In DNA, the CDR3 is TGTGCCAGCTCACCAGGGGGCGGTGATACGCAGTATTTT. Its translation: CASSPGGGDTQYF.